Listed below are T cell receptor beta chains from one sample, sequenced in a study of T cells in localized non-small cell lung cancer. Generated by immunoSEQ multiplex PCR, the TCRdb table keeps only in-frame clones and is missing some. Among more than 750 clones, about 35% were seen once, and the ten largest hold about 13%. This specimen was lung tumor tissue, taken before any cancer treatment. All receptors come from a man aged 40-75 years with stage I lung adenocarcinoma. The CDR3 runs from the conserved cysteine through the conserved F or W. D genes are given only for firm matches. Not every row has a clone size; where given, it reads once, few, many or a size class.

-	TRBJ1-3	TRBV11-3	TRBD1	TGTGCCAGCAGCCTACGGACAGGGAGCTACTCTGGAAACACCATATATTTT	CASSLRTGSYSGNTIYF
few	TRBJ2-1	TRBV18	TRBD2	TGTGCCAGCTCACCTCCGGGACTAGCGGGAGTTAATGAGCAGTTCTTC	CASSPPGLAGVNEQFF
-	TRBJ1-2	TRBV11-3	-	TGTGCCAGCAGCTTGGACGGATTTAACTATGGCTACACCTTC	CASSLDGFNYGYTF
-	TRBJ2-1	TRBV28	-	TGTGCCAGCAGTTTACCTTACAATGAGCAGTTCTTC	CASSLPYNEQFF
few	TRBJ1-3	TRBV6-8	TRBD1	TGTGCCAGCAGATCAACAGGGGGAGGAAACACCATATATTTT	CASRSTGGGNTIYF
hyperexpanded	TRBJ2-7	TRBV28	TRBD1	TGTGCCAGCAGTCGGGACAGGGGAAGCTCCTACGAGCAGTACTTC	CASSRDRGSSYEQYF
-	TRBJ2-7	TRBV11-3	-	TGTGCCAGCAGCCCCTCCCGGAGCTCCTACGAGCAGTACTTC	CASSPSRSSYEQYF
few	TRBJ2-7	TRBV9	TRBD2	TGTGCCAGCATCAGCGGGGGGCCCTACGAGCAGTACTTC	CASISGGPYEQYF
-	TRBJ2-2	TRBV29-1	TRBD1	TGCAGCGTGTCGACAGGGGGCGTGGTGGGGGAGCTGTTTTTT	CSVSTGGVVGELFF
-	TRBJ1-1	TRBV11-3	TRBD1	TGTGCCAGCAGCTTAGTGGGACAGGGGATCCCTGAAGCTTTCTTT	CASSLVGQGIPEAFF
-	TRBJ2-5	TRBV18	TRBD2	TGTGCCAGCTCTCCGGGGAGGGGAGAGACCCAGTACTTC	CASSPGRGETQYF
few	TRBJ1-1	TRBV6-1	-	TGTGCCAGCAGTGAAGGCCCGGGTAACACTGAAGCTTTCTTT	CASSEGPGNTEAFF
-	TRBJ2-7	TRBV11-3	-	TGTGCCAGCAGCTTGGGGGCTGGCCCCTCCACCTACGAGCAGTACTTC	CASSLGAGPSTYEQYF
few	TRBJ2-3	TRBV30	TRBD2	TGTGCCTGGAGTTTCCTAGCGGGGGGGGTAGATACGCAGTATTTT	CAWSFLAGGVDTQYF
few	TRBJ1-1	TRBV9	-	TGTGCCAGCAGCGTAGCCGCTATGAACACTGAAGCTTTCTTT	CASSVAAMNTEAFF
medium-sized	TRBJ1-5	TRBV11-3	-	TGTGCCAGCAGCTTGTACGGTAGCAGCAATCAGCCCCAGCATTTT	CASSLYGSSNQPQHF
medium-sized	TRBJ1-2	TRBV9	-	TGTGCCAGCAGGGGGGACTTTCCGATTGGCTACACCTTC	CASRGDFPIGYTF
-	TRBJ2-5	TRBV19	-	TGTGCCAGTAGTCAACAGGGAAAGACCCAGTACTTC	CASSQQGKTQYF
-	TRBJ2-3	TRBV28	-	TGTGCCAGCAAAGAGGGGGCAGATACGCAGTATTTT	CASKEGADTQYF
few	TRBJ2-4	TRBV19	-	TGTGCCAGTAGTTCCCCCTCTCAGGCGCTGCTGGCCAAAAACATTCAGTACTTC	CASSSPSQALLAKNIQYF
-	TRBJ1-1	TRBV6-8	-	TGTGCCATCACCTCAGACGGGATGAACACTGAAGCTTTCTTT	CAITSDGMNTEAFF
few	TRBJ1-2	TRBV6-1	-	TGTGCCAGCAGTGAAGCGAGCGGGAACTATGGCTACACCTTC	CASSEASGNYGYTF
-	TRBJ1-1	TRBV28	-	TGTGCCAGCAGTTTGACGAGCATGAACACTGAAGCTTTCTTT	CASSLTSMNTEAFF
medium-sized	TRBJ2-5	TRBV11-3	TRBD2	TGTGCCAGCAGCTTAGAGTTGCCTAGCGGGGGCCAAGAGACCCAGTACTTC	CASSLELPSGGQETQYF
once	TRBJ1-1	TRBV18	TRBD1	TGTGCCAGCTCACCGATGGCAGGGGGCACTGAAGCTTTCTTT	CASSPMAGGTEAFF
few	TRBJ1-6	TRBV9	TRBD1	TGTGCCAGCAGCGTAGCGCAGGGGGGTTCACCCCTCCACTTT	CASSVAQGGSPLHF
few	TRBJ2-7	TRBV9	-	TGTGCCAGCAGCCCTGGGACTCCTAGCTCCTACGAGCAGTACTTT	CASSPGTPSSYEQYF
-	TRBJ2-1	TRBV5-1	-	TGCGCCAGCAGCTTGTTCGCGGGGTCCTACAATGAGCAGTTCTTC	CASSLFAGSYNEQFF
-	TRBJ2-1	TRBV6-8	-	TGTGCCAGCAGTTACACGGCCTACAATGAGCAGTTCTTC	CASSYTAYNEQFF
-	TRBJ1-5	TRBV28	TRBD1	TGTGCCAGCAGGTCGACAGGGGGCTCTAATCAGCCCCAGCATTTT	CASRSTGGSNQPQHF
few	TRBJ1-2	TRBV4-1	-	TGCGCCAGCAGCCAAGGATCCCGGTGGGTGGCTGGCGGCTACACCTTC	CASSQGSRWVAGGYTF
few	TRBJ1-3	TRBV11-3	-	TGTGCCAGCAGCTTTAGTCTCTCTGGAAACACCATATATTTT	CASSFSLSGNTIYF
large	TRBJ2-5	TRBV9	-	TGTGCCAGCAGCACTGTACAGGGCGGCCAAGAGACCCAGTACTTC	CASSTVQGGQETQYF
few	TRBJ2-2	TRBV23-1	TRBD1	TGCGCCAGCAGCCACGGGACAGGGCATTATGGCACCGGGGAGCTGTTTTTT	CASSHGTGHYGTGELFF
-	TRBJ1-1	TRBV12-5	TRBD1	TGTGCCAGTGATACAGGGGCCGGCTGGACCACTGAAGCTTTCTTT	CASDTGAGWTTEAFF
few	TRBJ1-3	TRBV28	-	TGTGCCAGCAGTTCCCAGGGAAGTGACTCGGGAAACACCATATATTTT	CASSSQGSDSGNTIYF
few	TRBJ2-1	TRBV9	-	TGTGCCAGCAGTGAGGGGTACAATGAGCAGTTCTTC	CASSEGYNEQFF
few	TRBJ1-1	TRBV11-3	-	TGTGCCAGCAGCCGTAGCGAGATGAACACTGAAGCTTTCTTT	CASSRSEMNTEAFF
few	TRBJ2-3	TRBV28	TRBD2	TGTGCCAGCAGTTCAGCGGGGGGTTCAAGGACAGATACGCAGTATTTT	CASSSAGGSRTDTQYF
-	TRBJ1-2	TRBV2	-	TGTGCCAGCACCCAAAACGCAGGGGCCAACTATGGCTACACCTTC	CASTQNAGANYGYTF
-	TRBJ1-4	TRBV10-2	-	TGCGCCAGCAAAGGAGATAATGAAAAACTGTTTTTT	CASKGDNEKLFF
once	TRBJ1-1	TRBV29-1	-	TGCAGCGTCCCCAGCCAGGGCTCGACCCAGAACACTGAAGCTTTCTTT	CSVPSQGSTQNTEAFF
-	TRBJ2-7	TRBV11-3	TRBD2	TGTGCCAGCAGCTTGGAGGGTTTAGCGGGGAGCTACGAGCAGTACTTC	CASSLEGLAGSYEQYF
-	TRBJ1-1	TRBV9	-	TGTGCCAGCAGCAGGGGGGATGGCACTGAAGCTTTCTTT	CASSRGDGTEAFF
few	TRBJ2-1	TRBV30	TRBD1	TGTGCCTGGAGTGACGGGACAGCCAATGAGCAGTTCTTC	CAWSDGTANEQFF
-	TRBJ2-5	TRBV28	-	TGTGCCAGCAGTACCAGGACTGGACAAGAGACCCAGTACTTC	CASSTRTGQETQYF